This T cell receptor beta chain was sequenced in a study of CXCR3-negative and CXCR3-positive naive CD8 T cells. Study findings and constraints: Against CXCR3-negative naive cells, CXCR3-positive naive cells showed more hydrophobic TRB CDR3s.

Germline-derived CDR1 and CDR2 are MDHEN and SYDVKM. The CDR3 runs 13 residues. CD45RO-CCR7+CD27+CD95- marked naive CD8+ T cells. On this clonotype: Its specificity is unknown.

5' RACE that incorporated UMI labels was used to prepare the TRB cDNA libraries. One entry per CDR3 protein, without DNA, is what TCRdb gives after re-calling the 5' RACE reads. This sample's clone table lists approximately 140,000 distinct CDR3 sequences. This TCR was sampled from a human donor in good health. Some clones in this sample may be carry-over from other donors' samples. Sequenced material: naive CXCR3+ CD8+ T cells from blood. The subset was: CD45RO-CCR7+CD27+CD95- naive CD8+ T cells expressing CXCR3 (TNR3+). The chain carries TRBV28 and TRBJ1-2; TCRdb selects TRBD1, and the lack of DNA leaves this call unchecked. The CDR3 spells CAINRQDNYGYTF.